This TCR beta chain was retrieved from a study of radiotherapy plus CTLA-4 blockade in lung cancer. On the study more broadly: Patients showed objective responses in 15% to 20% of cases, and disease control was achieved by over 25%.

Data came from immunoSEQ multiplex PCR; TCRdb stores just in-frame clones and leaves some out. In the table there are roughly 86,000 clones, roughly four fifths of which are singletons. Germline CDR1 and CDR2: ENHRY and SYGVKD. V lost 4 bases and J 2 bases, leaving 9 bases between the germline ends. The length of the CDR3 is 13 residues. J is TRBJ2-7 and V is TRBV10-3; D unclear. Source: peripheral blood, taken from a patient treated with radiotherapy plus ipilimumab. The receptor was derived from a human donor with non-small cell lung cancer who had stable disease on radiotherapy plus ipilimumab. CDR3 DNA: TGTGCCATCAGTGGAAGGGATACCTACGAGCAGTACTTC. Its translation is CAISGRDTYEQYF.